One T cell receptor (beta chain) is described in this entry. Its antigen is currently not known. No much larger clonotype is one base removed from it; base qualities were not supplied. The immunoSEQ Assay, a bias-controlled multiplex PCR, was used to amplify TCRbeta CDR3 regions from genomic DNA. Per the source publication's procedure: Nucleated cell counts per sample were estimated from amplification of reference gene primers within the assay. Sequence reads were collapsed and filtered to measure the absolute abundance of every unique TCRbeta CDR3 rearrangement. Productive Simpson clonality was computed per sample as the square root of Simpson's diversity index over productive rearrangements. TCRdb's version of the immuneACCESS table is confined to in-frame rearrangements and falls short of the full clone set. An unresolved V gene accounts for under half of the shortfall where checked; the remainder is of unknown origin. The V and J calls and the clone size are those of that table, but D and trimming were determined from the DNA. The table for this sample lists 240,000 or so clones; around 88% of them were counted only once. The ten largest account for about 2.9% of the sample.

Another Seattle source contributed samples from volunteer blood donors who had recovered from COVID-19. Whole blood was collected in K2EDTA tubes by collaborating institutions according to the institutions' own protocols. For TCRbeta analysis, collaborator samples were shipped as frozen whole blood, as isolated PBMCs, or as DNA extracted from either sample type. The data belong to a study of blood T cell repertoires in COVID-19 (dated by TCRdb to the early 2020s). Describing the broader study: The collaborator samples originated in the United States, Italy and Spain and spanned the acute and convalescent phases of COVID-19. Deeply sampled blood TCRbeta repertoires from subjects exposed to, actively infected with, or recovered from COVID-19 were included in the dataset. Nearly every sample came with metadata listing a de-identified subject ID, COVID-19 status, age in years and sex. Samples came from the ongoing ImmuneRACE study (first 160 participants) plus 1,254 subjects from 6 global collaborators. A freely available public database, intended as a resource for researchers studying the immune response to SARS-CoV-2, is where the repertoires were released. Where available, HLA class I and class II types were taken from metadata supplied by the sample provider and were not determined by assay-based typing. The material from the prospective study consisted of cDNA or gDNA derived from T cells, B-cell-depleted T cells, or PBMCs.

V has 3 bases trimmed and J has 3 bases trimmed; junction bases matching no gene number 9. The CDR1 and CDR2 encoded by the germline V gene are WSHSY and SAAADI. The CDR3 has 16 amino acids, counting the end cysteine and phenylalanine. Kept here is only the CDR3 DNA, which spans 48 bases and is read in frame from base 1. What the research found in general, with its limitations: Clinical and demographic metadata were provided uncurated, with the amount varying by source and participant.

This TCR was sampled from a woman aged 30 to 39 who had recovered from COVID-19. Sequenced material: peripheral blood. The chain was built from TRBV10-2 and TRBJ2-7, and 9 bases in between align with TRBD1. The nucleotides are TGCGCCAGCAGTGACAGCTCCGGGACAGGGTACTACGAGCAGTACTTC. Translated, it gives CASSDSSGTGYYEQYF.